Given below is one T cell receptor (beta chain) in context. The germline V gene has CDR1 GTSNPN and CDR2 SVGIG (reference sequence). There are 16 residues in the CDR3. V lost 4 bases to trimming and J lost 3 bases, with 18 bases between them. This record comes from a study of memory CD4+ T cells and cytomegalovirus serostatus. Single viable CD3+CD4+CD8-CD45RO+ cells were sorted as the memory CD4+ T cells. Assay: immunoSEQ multiplex PCR; the TCRdb copy retains only in-frame clones and omits some. The top ten hold 1.3% to 1.5% of the sample, which has tens of thousands of clones, 80% seen once. The chain employs TRBV30 and TRBJ2-2, with D perhaps TRBD1 (6 bases). The origin of this receptor is an adult in good health and CMV-seropositive. The sequencing input was memory CD4+ T cells from blood. DNA of the CDR3: TGTGCCTGGATAGGAGACAGGCTAAGGGACACCGGGGAGCTGTTTTTT. Translation gives CAWIGDRLRDTGELFF.